This T cell receptor (beta chain) is from a study of vaccination and CD4 T cells after COVID-19. Looking at the study overall: Collection of post-vaccine samples followed dose two by a median about 75 days, spanning a range of 14 to 241.

Cultured CD4+ T cell DNA was sequenced using the Oncomine TCR Beta short-read assay. MiXCR, run by TCRdb on the PCR reads, gives a single entry per CDR3 protein. Among about 21,000 distinct CDR3 sequences listed, around 40% were seen once. Study outcomes and limitations: Within convalescent individuals, 304 out of 307 vaccine-specific clones proved to be spike mono-reactive.

The treatment: approximately nine-day PBMC culture with coronavirus spike peptide pools or control peptides (ViraFEST assay). IL-2 at about 10 IU/ml and peptide pools at roughly 10 ug/ml were added to PBMCs cultured at 1.5 million to 2 million per well. On this clonotype itself: Its antigen remains unknown.

The CDR3 spans 15 residues. The germline gives CDR1 DFQATT, CDR2 SNEGSKA (reference sequence). The V and J ends lost 8 bases and 1 base respectively, with 21 bases between them. The clonotype comes from a human donor who had recovered from COVID-19. This specimen was CD4+ T cells from blood, cultured in vitro, taken before SARS-CoV-2 vaccination. The chain links TRBV20-1 to TRBJ2-7; D possibly corresponds to TRBD2 (6 bases). CDR3 in amino acids: CSPRRMAGLSYEQYF. Here the CDR3 DNA reads TGCAGTCCCAGGAGAATGGCGGGACTTTCCTACGAGCAGTACTTC.